This T cell receptor (beta chain) came from a study of blood T cell repertoires in COVID-19. CDR3 length: 15 residues. Germline V gene sequence: CDR1 MDHEN, CDR2 SYDVKM. V was shortened by 5 bases and J by 3 bases, with 15 bases between the two germline ends. The method was immunoSEQ multiplex PCR; TCRdb's version includes in-frame clones alone and lacks a portion of them. The top ten hold around 0.57% of the sample, which has 30,000 to 35,000 clones, approximately 88% seen once. Sequencing was carried out using peripheral blood. The chain links TRBV28 to TRBJ2-3, with TRBD1 as a possible D gene (6 bases). The TCR originated in a woman aged 35 to 49 with active or convalescent COVID-19. The CDR3 sequence: CASSPQGEGTDTQYF. The CDR3 DNA is TGTGCCAGCAGTCCACAGGGAGAGGGAACAGATACGCAGTATTTT.